The 26 T cell receptor beta chains in this list originate from one sample, sequenced in a study of blood T cells in healthy people across ages. Together with a sample-barcoded 5' primer, a J-beta primer mix was included in a second PCR lasting roughly 6 to 12 cycles. TCRdb used MiXCR to reprocess the 5' RACE reads, holding one entry per CDR3 protein. The table has hundreds of thousands of distinct CDR3 sequences, around a fifth seen once. The specimen sequenced was blood. These receptors all stem from a man between 65 and 85 years old in good health.

A few counts support this clonotype. This rearrangement joins TRBV14 to TRBJ1-1, with TRBD1 as a possible D gene (6 bases). Germline CDR1 reads SGHDN; CDR2 reads FVKESK. The CDR3 is 14 residues long. The germline V and J ends were trimmed by 5 bases and 4 bases, with 14 bases remaining between them. The CDR3 region has the DNA TGTGCCAGCAGCACCTTACAGGGTAGCACTGAAGCTTTCTTT. It encodes CASSTLQGSTEAFF.

This clonotype turned up a few times. The V and J genes are TRBV12-5 and TRBJ2-1; D is unresolved. Germline V CDR1 and CDR2: LGHNT, FRNRAP. The CDR3 covers 13 residues. Trimming pared 1 base from V and 6 bases from J, leaving 7 bases between. CDR3 amino acids: CASGLGAPNEQFF. DNA of the CDR3: TGTGCTAGTGGTTTGGGGGCCCCCAATGAGCAGTTCTTC.

The chain employs TRBV7-9 and TRBJ2-6; D not certain. CDR3 size: 15 residues. Deletions cut 1 base from V and 3 bases from J, with 7 bases between. Germline V gene data show CDR1 as SEHNR and CDR2 as FQNEAQ (reference sequence). CDR3: CASSLGPGGANVLTF. As DNA, the CDR3 is TGTGCCAGCAGCTTAGGACCGGGTGGGGCCAACGTCCTGACTTTC.

This clonotype was seen a handful of times. The chain links TRBV2 to TRBJ2-2; D perhaps matches TRBD1 (5 bases). V shed 4 bases and J shed 8 bases, with 14 bases lying between them. This CDR3 has 14 amino acids. Germline assignment: CDR1 SNHLY and CDR2 FYNNEI. CDR3 sequence: CASSATANRGELFF. DNA of the CDR3: TGTGCCAGCAGTGCGACAGCGAACCGGGGGGAGCTGTTTTTT.

This clonotype has a handful of counts. This chain joins TRBV10-3 and TRBJ2-2; D not certain. The germline gives CDR1 ENHRY, CDR2 SYGVKD. Trimming removed 2 bases at V and 6 bases at J, with 1 base between. The CDR3 length is 11 residues. The CDR3 coding sequence is TGTGCCATCAGTGAGCCCGGGGAGCTGTTTTTT. Residues: CAISEPGELFF.

This clonotype showed up many times. This chain links TRBV7-9 with TRBJ1-2; 8 nucleotides match TRBD1. The V gene's germline CDR1 is SEHNR and CDR2 FQNEAQ (reference sequence). With V trimmed by 3 bases and J by 8 bases, 17 bases remained unmatched. CDR3 length: 17 residues. The CDR3 here is CASSFGLAQGDYGGYTF. The CDR3 DNA follows: TGTGCCAGCAGCTTCGGACTGGCACAGGGGGACTATGGGGGCTACACCTTC.

In this sample, this clonotype turned up a few times. The conserved final phenylalanine or tryptophan is absent from the CDR3, which likely points to a read error. The chain combines TRBV5-1 with TRBJ2-3; TRBD1 might be the D (6 bases). The germline gives CDR1 SGHRS, CDR2 YFSETQ. The V and J ends lost 0 bases and 5 bases respectively, with 10 bases between them. The length of the CDR3 is 14 residues. The CDR3 sequence: CASSLEGEKDTQYL. The CDR3 nucleotides read TGCGCCAGCAGCTTGGAGGGGGAGAAAGATACGCAGTATTTG.

As to this clonotype: With a much larger clone just one base away, this may be a read error. The chain joins TRBV12-3 or TRBV12-4 to TRBJ2-2; 11 bases are a match to TRBD2. The CDR3 extends over 20 amino acids. The CDR3 nucleotides read TGTGCCAGCAGTTTGCGCGCCGGGCTAGCGGGGGGCCGGAACACCGGGGCGCTGTTTTTT. Its translation: CASSLRAGLAGGRNTGALFF.

This clonotype was seen only a few times. Mismatch with germline at one junction end may stem from a read error. The V and J genes are TRBV6-2 or TRBV6-3 and TRBJ1-5; tentatively, D is TRBD1 (5 bases). This CDR3 has 15 amino acids. Germline V gene sequence: CDR1 MNHEY, CDR2 SVGEGT. In nucleotides, the CDR3 is TGTGCCAGCAGCCAAAGGGGACTGGGCAATCGGCCCCAGCATTTT. Translating gives CASSQRGLGNRPQHF.

The gene calls are TRBV9 and TRBJ2-7; TRBD1 is a possible D gene (6 bases). The CDR3 sequence is 13 residues long. Trimming removed 2 bases at V and 5 bases at J, with 11 bases between. Germline V lookup: CDR1 SGDLS, CDR2 YYNGEE. CDR3 residues: CASSVGTHNEQYF. CDR3 in DNA: TGTGCCAGCAGCGTCGGGACACATAACGAGCAGTACTTC.

This clonotype was detected a few times. V is TRBV12-3 or TRBV12-4 and J is TRBJ2-5; D is uncertain. V was pared by 3 bases and J by 0 bases, with 11 bases between. This CDR3 is 15 amino acids long. This chain's CDR3 is CASSFFRSYQETQYF. CDR3 coding DNA: TGTGCCAGCAGTTTCTTTCGTTCGTACCAAGAGACCCAGTACTTC.

The chain uses TRBV24-1 and TRBJ2-3; 8 bases line up with TRBD2. Germline CDR1 KGHDR, CDR2 SFDVKD. The CDR3 has 17 residues. With 2 bases clipped from V and 1 base from J, the junction kept 7 bases outside the gene matches. CDR3 residues: CATSDSPSGGRTDTQYF. The CDR3 nucleotides read TGTGCCACCAGTGATTCCCCATCGGGGGGGCGCACAGATACGCAGTATTTT.

The rearrangement joins TRBV5-6 to TRBJ1-2; D remains unclear. CDR3 length: 14 residues. The ends were cut back, 1 base at V and 4 bases at J, with 11 bases in the middle. Per the germline V gene, CDR1 is SGHDT and CDR2 is YYEEEE. CDR3 sequence: CASSLSAAVYGYTF. The CDR3 coding sequence is TGTGCCAGCAGCTTGTCGGCGGCTGTCTATGGCTACACCTTC.

J is TRBJ2-3 and V is TRBV2, with a weak D call TRBD1 (5 bases). Germline V gives CDR1 SNHLY, CDR2 FYNNEI. This CDR3 contains 12 residues. Trimming took 6 bases from V and 5 from J, leaving 9 bases between them. CDR3: CASRERGDTQYF. CDR3 DNA sequence: TGTGCCAGCAGAGAAAGGGGAGATACGCAGTATTTT.

Of note for this clonotype: At one end, the junction sequence differs from germline, possibly due to a read error. V is TRBV20-1 and J is TRBJ2-7; D perhaps matches TRBD2 (5 bases). Germline lookup yields CDR1 DFQATT and CDR2 SNEGSKA (reference sequence). The CDR3 is made up of 13 amino acids. CDR3 sequence (DNA): TGCAGTGCTAGAAGGGAGAACTCCTACGAGCAGTCCTTC. Translation: CSARRENSYEQSF.

This chain joins TRBV11-2 and TRBJ1-1, with D possibly matching TRBD1 (5 bases). Trimming shortened V by 0 bases and J by 3 bases, and 11 bases separated the two germline ends. This CDR3 spans 15 amino acids. CDR1 is SGHAT and CDR2 is FQNNGV in the germline V gene. CDR3 in DNA: TGTGCCAGCAGCTTAGATTGGGGGTGGGACACTGAAGCTTTCTTT. Translated, it gives CASSLDWGWDTEAFF.

This clonotype showed up just a few times. The chain recombines TRBV27 with TRBJ2-4; D may match TRBD1 or TRBD2 (5 bases each). Germline values: CDR1 MNHEY, CDR2 SMNVEV (reference sequence). The CDR3 loop spans 17 amino acids. V was shortened by 5 bases and J by 0 bases, with 17 bases between the two germline ends. CDR3 DNA sequence: TGTGCCAGCAGTCCCCAGACCGGGGCGAAAGCCAAAAACATTCAGTACTTC. It is translated as CASSPQTGAKAKNIQYF.

V usage is TRBV5-1 and J usage is TRBJ1-3, with unresolved D. V lost 0 bases and J 6 bases, leaving 7 bases between the germline ends. The CDR3 has 13 amino acids. From germline, CDR1 is SGHRS and CDR2 YFSETQ. The DNA for the CDR3 is TGCGCCAGCAGCTTGGACAGTGCAAACACCATATATTTT. Protein: CASSLDSANTIYF.

The sample holds a few counts of this clonotype. The rearrangement uses TRBV20-1 and TRBJ2-5, with D possibly matching TRBD2 (5 bases). V lost 4 bases, J lost 1 base, and 7 bases lay in between. The CDR3 consists of 12 residues. The germline V gene has CDR1 DFQATT and CDR2 SNEGSKA (reference sequence). This chain's CDR3 is CSAMRVQETQYF. The CDR3 region has the DNA TGCAGTGCTATGCGGGTCCAAGAGACCCAGTACTTC.

This sequence joins TRBV20-1 and TRBJ1-2; TRBD1 aligns across 9 bases. CDR3 length: 14 residues. V shed 6 bases and J 7 bases; nucleotides not matched to a gene: 12. Germline V gene lookup returns CDR1 DFQATT and CDR2 SNEGSKA (reference sequence). CDR3 DNA: TGCAGTGCCCAAACTCGAACAGGGGGCCGTGGCTACACCTTC. Encoded protein: CSAQTRTGGRGYTF.

This clonotype was found a few times. The chain has TRBV4-2 and TRBJ2-7; 7 nucleotides line up with TRBD1. This CDR3 has 15 residues. The V gene end was trimmed by 4 bases and the J gene end by 0 bases; junction bases not matched to a gene: 6. Germline V CDR1 and CDR2: LGHNA, YNFKEQ. Here the CDR3 DNA reads TGTGCCAGCAGCCGACCGGACAGGAGCTCCTACGAGCAGTACTTC. Encoded protein: CASSRPDRSSYEQYF.

This clonotype was seen more than once but under ten times. The chain is built from TRBV4-1 and TRBJ1-1; D is uncertain. Trimming pared 0 bases from V and 2 bases from J, leaving 7 bases between. CDR1 and CDR2 (germline): MGHRA, YSYEKL. The CDR3 has 14 residues. As DNA, the CDR3 is TGCGCCAGCAGCCAAGAAGGGCCCAACACTGAAGCTTTCTTT. Translated, it gives CASSQEGPNTEAFF.

This chain links TRBV6-2 or TRBV6-3 with TRBJ2-3; D uncertain. The CDR3 runs to 13 residues. Germline lookup yields CDR1 MNHEY and CDR2 SVGEGT. With 0 bases removed from V and 7 bases from J, the gap between germline ends came to 8 bases. DNA for the CDR3: TGTGCCAGCAGTTACTCAGCTAGTTATACGCAGTATTTT. It specifies CASSYSASYTQYF.

The J gene is TRBJ2-6, the V gene TRBV3-1; 7 bases line up with TRBD1. CDR3 length equals 15 residues. Germline CDR1 LGHDT, CDR2 YNNKEL (reference sequence). The J segment lost 0 bases and the V segment lost 6 bases, leaving 2 bases of the junction unmatched. The CDR3 DNA reads as TGTGCCAGCAGGACAGGGAGCTCTGGGGCCAACGTCCTGACTTTC. This codes for CASRTGSSGANVLTF.

A few counts support this clonotype. The CDR3 is CASSQWTGLNEKLFF. DNA of the CDR3: TGTGCCAGCAGCCAATGGACAGGCCTTAATGAAAAACTGTTTTTT. The J gene is TRBJ1-4, the V gene TRBV14; 7 bases are shared with TRBD1. Germline CDR1 SGHDN, CDR2 FVKESK. The CDR3 runs to 15 residues. V lost 2 bases, J lost 4 bases, and 4 bases stayed unmatched.

The chain is built from TRBV20-1 and TRBJ2-5; D not resolved. Gene TRBJ2-7 matches the end of the DNA better, so the J call may be wrong. Germline values: CDR1 DFQATT, CDR2 SNEGSKA (reference sequence). The CDR3 is 12 amino acids. CDR3 loop: CSAREWGYEQYF. CDR3 DNA sequence: TGCAGTGCTAGAGAGTGGGGCTACGAGCAGTACTTC.